The T cell receptor beta chain described here comes from a study of HIV-infected patients and healthy controls. Each CDR3 protein is one row after TCRdb ran MiXCR on the 5' RACE reads. The table shows under 20,000 distinct CDR3 sequences, with about 15% occurring only once. CDR3 size: 13 residues. CDR1 is SQVTM, CDR2 ANQGSEA, per germline. Deletions cut 3 bases from V and 6 bases from J, with 12 bases between. This clonotype has ten or more counts. This sequence originates from a human donor in good health. This rearrangement joins TRBV29-1 to TRBJ1-5; D is undetermined. Sequenced material: CD8+ T cells from blood. CDR3 nucleotide sequence: TGCAGCGTTGAGTGGGGTTTCGGTCAGCCCCAGCATTTT. It is translated as CSVEWGFGQPQHF.